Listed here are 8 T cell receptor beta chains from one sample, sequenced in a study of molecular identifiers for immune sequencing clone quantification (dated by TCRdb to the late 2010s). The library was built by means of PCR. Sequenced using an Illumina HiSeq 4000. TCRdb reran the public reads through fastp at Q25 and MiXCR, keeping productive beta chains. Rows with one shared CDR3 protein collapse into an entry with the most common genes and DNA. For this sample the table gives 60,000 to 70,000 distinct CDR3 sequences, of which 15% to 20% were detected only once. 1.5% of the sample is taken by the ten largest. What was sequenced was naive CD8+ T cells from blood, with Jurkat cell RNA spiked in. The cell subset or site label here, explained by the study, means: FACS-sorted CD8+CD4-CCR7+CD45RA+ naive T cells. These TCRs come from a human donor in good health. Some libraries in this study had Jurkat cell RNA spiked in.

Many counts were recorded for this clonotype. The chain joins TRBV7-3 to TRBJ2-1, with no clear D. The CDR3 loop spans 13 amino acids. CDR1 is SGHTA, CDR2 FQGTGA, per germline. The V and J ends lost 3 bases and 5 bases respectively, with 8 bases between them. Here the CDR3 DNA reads TGTGCCAGCAGCTTGGCGTTAAACAATGAGCAGTTCTTC. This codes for CASSLALNNEQFF.

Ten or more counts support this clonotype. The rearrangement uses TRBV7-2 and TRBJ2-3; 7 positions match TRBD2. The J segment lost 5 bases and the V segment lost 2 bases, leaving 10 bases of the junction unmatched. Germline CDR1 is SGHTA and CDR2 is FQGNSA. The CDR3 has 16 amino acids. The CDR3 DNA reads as TGTGCCAGCAGCTTATGGGGGGAGGGCCTTGGAGATACGCAGTATTTT. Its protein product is CASSLWGEGLGDTQYF.

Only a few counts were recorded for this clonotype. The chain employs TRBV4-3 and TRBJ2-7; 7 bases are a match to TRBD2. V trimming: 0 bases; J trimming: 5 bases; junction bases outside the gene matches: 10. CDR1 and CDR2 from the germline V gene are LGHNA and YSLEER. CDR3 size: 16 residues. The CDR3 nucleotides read TGCGCCAGCAGCCAAGATCGGTGGTCGGGAGGACACGAGCAGTACTTC. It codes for CASSQDRWSGGHEQYF.

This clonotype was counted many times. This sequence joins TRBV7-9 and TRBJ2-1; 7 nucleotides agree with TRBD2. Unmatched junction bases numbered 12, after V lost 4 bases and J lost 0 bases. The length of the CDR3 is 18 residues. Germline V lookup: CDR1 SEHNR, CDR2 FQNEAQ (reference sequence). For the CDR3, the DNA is TGTGCCAGCAGCTCCTTCGGGTCTCGCGGGAGCTCCTACAATGAGCAGTTCTTC. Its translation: CASSSFGSRGSSYNEQFF.

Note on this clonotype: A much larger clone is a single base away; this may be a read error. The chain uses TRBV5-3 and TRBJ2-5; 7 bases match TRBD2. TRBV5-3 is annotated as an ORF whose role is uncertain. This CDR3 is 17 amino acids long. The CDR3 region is CASSLIKLGRVSEAQYF. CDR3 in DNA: TGTGCCAGCAGCTTGATAAAACTAGGGAGGGTTTCAGAGGCCCAGTACTTC.

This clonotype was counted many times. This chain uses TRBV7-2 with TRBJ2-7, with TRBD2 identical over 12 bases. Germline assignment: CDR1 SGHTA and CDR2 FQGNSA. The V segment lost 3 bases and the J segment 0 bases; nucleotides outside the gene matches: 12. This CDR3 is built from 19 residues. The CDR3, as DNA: TGTGCCAGCAGCTTGGCCCTGGGACTAGCGGGCCCAAGCTCCTACGAGCAGTACTTC. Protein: CASSLALGLAGPSSYEQYF.

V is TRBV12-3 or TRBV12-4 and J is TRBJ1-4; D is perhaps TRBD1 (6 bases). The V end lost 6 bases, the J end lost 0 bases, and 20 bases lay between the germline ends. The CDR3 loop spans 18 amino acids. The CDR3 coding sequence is TGTGCCAGCAGCGACTCAGTCGGGGGGCGGGCAACTAATGAAAAACTGTTTTTT. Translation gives CASSDSVGGRATNEKLFF.

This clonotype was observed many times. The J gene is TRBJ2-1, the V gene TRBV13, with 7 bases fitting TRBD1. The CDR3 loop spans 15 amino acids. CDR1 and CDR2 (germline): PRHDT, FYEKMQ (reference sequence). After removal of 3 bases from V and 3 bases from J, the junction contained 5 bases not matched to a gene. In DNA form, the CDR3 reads TGTGCCAGCAGCTTTGGACAGGAGAACTACAATGAGCAGTTCTTC. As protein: CASSFGQENYNEQFF.